This TCR beta chain was sequenced for a study of blood T cells in healthy people across ages. Broader study findings: Strong correlation existed between TCR beta diversity and naive T cell percentage.

This clonotype was detected once. Its antigen is still unknown. V was cut by 0 bases and J by 0 bases, with 20 bases left in between. This CDR3 has 19 residues. The germline V gene has CDR1 MNHEY and CDR2 SVGAGI. There were healthy Caucasian individuals from Russia, aged about 6 to 95, serving as donors. The sample, approximately 11 milliliters of peripheral blood, was drawn from each donor. A second about 6 to 11 cycle PCR used barcoded and J-beta primers. The template-switch adaptor, which had 12 random nucleotides, put a tag on each cDNA molecule. TCRdb recomputed calls from the 5' RACE reads with MiXCR, one row per CDR3 protein. The sample yields around 650,000 distinct CDR3 sequences, approximately 30% seen once.

This TCR was recovered from an elderly woman in good health. The sample was blood. The genes are TRBV6-5 and TRBJ2-5; D might be TRBD1 (6 bases). CDR3 amino acids: CASSYSPFPGTKYQETQYF. CDR3 nucleotides: TGTGCCAGCAGTTACTCACCCTTTCCCGGGACAAAGTACCAAGAGACCCAGTACTTC.